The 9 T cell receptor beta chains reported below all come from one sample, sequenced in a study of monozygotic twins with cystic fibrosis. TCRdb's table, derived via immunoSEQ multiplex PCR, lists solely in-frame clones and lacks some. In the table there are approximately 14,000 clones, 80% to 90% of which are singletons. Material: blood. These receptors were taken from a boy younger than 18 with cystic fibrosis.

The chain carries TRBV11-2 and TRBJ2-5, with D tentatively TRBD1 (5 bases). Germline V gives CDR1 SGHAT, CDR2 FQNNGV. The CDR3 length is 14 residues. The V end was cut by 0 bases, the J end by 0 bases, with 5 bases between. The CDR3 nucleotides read TGTGCCAGCAGCTTAGAGACAGACCAAGAGACCCAGTACTTC. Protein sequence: CASSLETDQETQYF.

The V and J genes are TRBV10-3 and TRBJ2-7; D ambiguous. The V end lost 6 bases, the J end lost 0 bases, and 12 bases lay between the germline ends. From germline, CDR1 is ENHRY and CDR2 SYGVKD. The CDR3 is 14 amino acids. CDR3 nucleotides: TGTGCCATCAGCGACTCCTTGACCTCCTACGAGCAGTACTTC. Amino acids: CAISDSLTSYEQYF.

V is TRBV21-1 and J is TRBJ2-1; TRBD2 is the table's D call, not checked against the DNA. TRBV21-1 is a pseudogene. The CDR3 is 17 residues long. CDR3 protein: CASKAGASGNIYNEQFF. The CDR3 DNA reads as TGTGCCAGCAAAGCAGGGGCTAGCGGGAATATCTACAATGAGCAGTTCTTC.

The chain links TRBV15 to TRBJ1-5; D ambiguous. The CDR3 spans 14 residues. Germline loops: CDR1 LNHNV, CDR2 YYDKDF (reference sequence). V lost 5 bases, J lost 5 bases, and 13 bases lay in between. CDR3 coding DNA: TGTGCCACCAGCGGCGGTTTGAGAGATCAGCCCCAGCATTTT. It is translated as CATSGGLRDQPQHF.

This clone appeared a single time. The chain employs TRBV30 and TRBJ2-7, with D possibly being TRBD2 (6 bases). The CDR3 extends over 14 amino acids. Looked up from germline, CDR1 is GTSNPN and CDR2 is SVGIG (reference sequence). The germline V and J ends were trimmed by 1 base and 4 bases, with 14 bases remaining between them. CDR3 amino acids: CAWSGVLAGYEQYF. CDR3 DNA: TGTGCCTGGAGTGGGGTCCTCGCGGGGTACGAGCAGTACTTC.

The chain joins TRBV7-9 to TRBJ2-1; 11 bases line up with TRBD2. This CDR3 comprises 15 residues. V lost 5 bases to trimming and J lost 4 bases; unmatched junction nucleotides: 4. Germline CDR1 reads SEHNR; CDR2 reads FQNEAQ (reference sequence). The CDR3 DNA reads TGTGCCAGCAGCCCGGGACTAGCGGAATACAATGAGCAGTTCTTC. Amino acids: CASSPGLAEYNEQFF.

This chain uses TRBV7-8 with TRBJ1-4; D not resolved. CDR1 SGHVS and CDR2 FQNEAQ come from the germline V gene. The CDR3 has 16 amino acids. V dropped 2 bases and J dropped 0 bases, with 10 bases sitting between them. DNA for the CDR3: TGTGCCAGCAGCTTAACGTGGTTTGCAACTAATGAAAAACTGTTTTTT. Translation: CASSLTWFATNEKLFF.

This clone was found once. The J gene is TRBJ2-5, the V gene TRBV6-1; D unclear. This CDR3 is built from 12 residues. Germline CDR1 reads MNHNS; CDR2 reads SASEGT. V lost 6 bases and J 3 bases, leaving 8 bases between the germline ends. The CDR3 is CASRGWEETQYF. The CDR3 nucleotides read TGTGCCAGCAGGGGGTGGGAAGAGACCCAGTACTTC.

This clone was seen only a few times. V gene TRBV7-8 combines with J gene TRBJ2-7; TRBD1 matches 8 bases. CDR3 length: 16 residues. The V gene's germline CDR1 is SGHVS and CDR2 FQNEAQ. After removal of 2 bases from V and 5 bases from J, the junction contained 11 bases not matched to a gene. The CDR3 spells CASSLTWQGAKDEQYF. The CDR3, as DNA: TGTGCCAGCAGCTTAACGTGGCAGGGGGCAAAGGACGAGCAGTACTTC.